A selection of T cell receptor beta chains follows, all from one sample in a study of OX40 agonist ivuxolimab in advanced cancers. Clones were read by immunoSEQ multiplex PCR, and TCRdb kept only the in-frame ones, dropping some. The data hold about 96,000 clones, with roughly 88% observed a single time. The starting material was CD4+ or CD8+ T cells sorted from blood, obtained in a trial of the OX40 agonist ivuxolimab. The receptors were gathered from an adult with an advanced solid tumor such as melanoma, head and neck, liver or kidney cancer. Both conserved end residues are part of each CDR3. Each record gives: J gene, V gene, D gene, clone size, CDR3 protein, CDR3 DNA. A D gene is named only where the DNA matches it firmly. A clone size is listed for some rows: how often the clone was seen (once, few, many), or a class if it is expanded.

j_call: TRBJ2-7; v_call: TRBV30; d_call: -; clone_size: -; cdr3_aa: CAWGGGLYSYEQYF; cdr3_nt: TGTGCCTGGGGTGGCGGACTTTACTCCTACGAGCAGTACTTC
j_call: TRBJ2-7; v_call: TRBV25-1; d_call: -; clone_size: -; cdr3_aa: CASSDRVNVEQYF; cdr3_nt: TGTGCCAGCAGTGACAGGGTTAACGTCGAGCAGTACTTC
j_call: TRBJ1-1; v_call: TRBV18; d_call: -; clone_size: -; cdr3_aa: CASSPNAGAGTEAFF; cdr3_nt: TGTGCCAGCTCACCAAATGCGGGGGCGGGCACTGAAGCTTTCTTT
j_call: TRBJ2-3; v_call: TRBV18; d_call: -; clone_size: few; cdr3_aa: CASSPTQGDTQYF; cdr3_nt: TGTGCCAGCTCACCTACCCAGGGAGATACGCAGTATTTT
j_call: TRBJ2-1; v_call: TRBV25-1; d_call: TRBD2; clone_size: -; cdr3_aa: CASRLAGVREQFF; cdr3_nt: TGTGCCAGCAGACTAGCGGGAGTTCGGGAGCAGTTCTTC
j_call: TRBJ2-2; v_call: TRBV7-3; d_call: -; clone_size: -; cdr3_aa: CASSLGGGHAGELFF; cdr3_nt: TGTGCCAGCAGCTTAGGAGGCGGGCATGCCGGGGAGCTGTTTTTT
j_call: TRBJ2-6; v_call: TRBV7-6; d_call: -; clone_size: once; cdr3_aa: CASSFSGAGGANVLTF; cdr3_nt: TGTGCCAGCAGCTTCTCCGGAGCAGGAGGGGCCAACGTCCTGACTTTC
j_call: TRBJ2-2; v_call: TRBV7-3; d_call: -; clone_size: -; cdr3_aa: CASSSSVTGELFF; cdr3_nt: TGTGCCAGCAGCTCTAGTGTCACCGGGGAGCTGTTTTTT
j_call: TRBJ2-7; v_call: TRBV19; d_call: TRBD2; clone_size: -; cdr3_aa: CASRGTSGSNNEQYF; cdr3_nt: TGTGCCAGTAGGGGGACTAGCGGGAGTAACAACGAGCAGTACTTC
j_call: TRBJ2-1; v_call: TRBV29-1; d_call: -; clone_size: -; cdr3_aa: CSVEGREAYNEQFF; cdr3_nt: TGCAGCGTTGAAGGCAGGGAGGCCTACAATGAGCAGTTCTTC
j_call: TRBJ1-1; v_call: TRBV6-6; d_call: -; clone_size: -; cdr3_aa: CASSYSGGQGTEAFF; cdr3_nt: TGTGCCAGCAGTTACTCCGGTGGTCAGGGCACTGAAGCTTTCTTT
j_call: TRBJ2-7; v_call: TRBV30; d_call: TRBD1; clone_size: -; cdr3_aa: CAWSGDRGHIYEQYF; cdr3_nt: TGTGCCTGGAGTGGCGACAGGGGGCACATCTACGAGCAGTACTTC
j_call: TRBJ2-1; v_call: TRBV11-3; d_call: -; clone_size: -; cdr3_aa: CASSLAGSNNEQFF; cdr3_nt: TGTGCCAGCAGCTTAGCAGGGTCTAACAATGAGCAGTTCTTC
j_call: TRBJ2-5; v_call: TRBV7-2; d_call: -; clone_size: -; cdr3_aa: CASSTRWGRETQYF; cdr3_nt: TGTGCCAGCAGCACCAGATGGGGACGGGAGACCCAGTACTTC
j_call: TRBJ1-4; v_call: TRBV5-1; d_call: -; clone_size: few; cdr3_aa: CASSLGEKLFF; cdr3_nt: TGCGCCAGCAGCTTGGGGGAAAAACTGTTTTTT
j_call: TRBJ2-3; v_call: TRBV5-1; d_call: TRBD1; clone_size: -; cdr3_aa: CASSPRTGGAGEGRADTQYF; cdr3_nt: TGCGCCAGCAGCCCGAGGACAGGGGGCGCGGGGGAGGGCCGGGCAGATACGCAGTATTTT
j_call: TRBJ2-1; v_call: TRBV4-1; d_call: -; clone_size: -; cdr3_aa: CASSQRGGAGTYNEQFF; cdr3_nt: TGCGCCAGCAGCCAAAGGGGGGGCGCGGGGACCTACAATGAGCAGTTCTTC
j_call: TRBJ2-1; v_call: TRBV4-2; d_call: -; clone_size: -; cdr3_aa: CASSQDMLGRQFF; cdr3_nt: TGTGCCAGCAGCCAAGATATGTTAGGTCGGCAGTTCTTC
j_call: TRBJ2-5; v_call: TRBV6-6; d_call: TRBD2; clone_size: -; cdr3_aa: CASSYGGEGPETQYF; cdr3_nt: TGTGCCAGCAGTTACGGGGGGGAGGGCCCGGAGACCCAGTACTTC
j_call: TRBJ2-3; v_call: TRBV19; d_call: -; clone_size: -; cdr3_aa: CASSVGETTDTQYF; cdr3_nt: TGTGCCAGTAGTGTAGGTGAGACCACAGATACGCAGTATTTT
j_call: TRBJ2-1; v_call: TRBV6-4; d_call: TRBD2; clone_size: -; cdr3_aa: CASSRSGRSYNEQFF; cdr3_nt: TGTGCCAGCAGTCGGAGCGGGAGATCCTACAATGAGCAGTTCTTC
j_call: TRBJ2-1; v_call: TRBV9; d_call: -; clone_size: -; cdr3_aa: CASSVRGASYNEQFF; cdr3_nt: TGTGCCAGCAGCGTCCGGGGGGCCTCCTACAATGAGCAGTTCTTC
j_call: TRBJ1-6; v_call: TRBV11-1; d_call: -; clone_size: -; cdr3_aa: CASSFQRTPLHF; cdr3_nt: TGTGCCAGCAGCTTCCAAAGAACACCCCTCCACTTT
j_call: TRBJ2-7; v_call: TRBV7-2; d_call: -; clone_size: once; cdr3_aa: CASSLLGAGEQYF; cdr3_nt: TGTGCCAGCAGCCTCCTGGGGGCGGGCGAGCAGTACTTC
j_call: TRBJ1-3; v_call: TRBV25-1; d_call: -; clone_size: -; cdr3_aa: CASSPQGGGNTIYF; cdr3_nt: TGTGCCAGCAGCCCACAGGGAGGAGGAAACACCATATATTTT
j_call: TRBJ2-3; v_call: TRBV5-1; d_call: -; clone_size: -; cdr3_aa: CASSLGGRTASDTQYF; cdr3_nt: TGCGCCAGCAGCTTAGGAGGCAGGACTGCGTCAGATACGCAGTATTTT
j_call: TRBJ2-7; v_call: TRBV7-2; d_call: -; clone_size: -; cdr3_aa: CASSLAGAYSYEQYF; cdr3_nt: TGTGCCAGCAGCTTGGCAGGGGCCTATTCCTACGAGCAGTACTTC